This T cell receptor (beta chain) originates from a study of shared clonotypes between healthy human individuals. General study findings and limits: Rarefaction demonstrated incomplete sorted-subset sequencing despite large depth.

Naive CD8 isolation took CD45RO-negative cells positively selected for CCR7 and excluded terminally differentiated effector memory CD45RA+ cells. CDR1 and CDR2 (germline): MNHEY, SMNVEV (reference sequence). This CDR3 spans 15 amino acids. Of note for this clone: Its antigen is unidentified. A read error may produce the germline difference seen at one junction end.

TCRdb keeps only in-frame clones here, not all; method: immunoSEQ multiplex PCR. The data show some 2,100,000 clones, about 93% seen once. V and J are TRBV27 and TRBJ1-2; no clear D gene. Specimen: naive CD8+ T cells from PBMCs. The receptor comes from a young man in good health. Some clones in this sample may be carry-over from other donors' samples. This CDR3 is CASSLRLGSFYGYTF. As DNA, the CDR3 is TGTGCCAGTAGTTTAAGACTGGGATCTTTCTATGGCTACACCTTC.